Below are 5 T cell receptor beta chains sequenced from a single sample in a study of identical twins. TCRdb ran MiXCR on the 5' RACE reads and lists one entry per CDR3 protein. The sample has around 490,000 distinct CDR3 sequences, approximately 14% seen once. The same sample was also studied in work on yellow fever vaccine responses in identical twins.

The sample consisted of CD4+ T cells sorted from blood. Receptor source: a woman aged 18-30 years in good health.

This clonotype was observed at least ten times. This rearrangement joins TRBV16 to TRBJ2-2, with D unclear. V was shortened by 8 bases and J by 5 bases, with 15 bases between the two germline ends. Per germline, CDR1 KGHSY and CDR2 FQNENV. The CDR3 is 14 residues long. The CDR3, as DNA: TGTGCCAGCCAACAGAGGAACCTGACCGGGGAGCTGTTTTTT. Protein: CASQQRNLTGELFF.

This clonotype turned up a few times. The V call is TRBV5-1, the J call TRBJ2-1, with 7 bases lining up with TRBD1. In germline, CDR1 is SGHRS, CDR2 YFSETQ. Losses at the gene ends were 0 bases for V and 6 bases for J; bases not matched to a gene: 6. The CDR3 is 15 amino acids. The CDR3 DNA sequence: TGCGCCAGCAGCTTGGGCACAGGGGAAGCCAATGAGCAGTTCTTC. Translating gives CASSLGTGEANEQFF.

This clonotype came up a few times. CDR3 DNA sequence: TGCAGCGCTGGGACTAGCGGGGGGCCGTACGAGCAGTACGTC. Its translation: CSAGTSGGPYEQYV. The gene calls are TRBV29-1 and TRBJ2-7, with TRBD2 matching over 15 bases. Germline values: CDR1 SQVTM, CDR2 ANQGSEA. CDR3 size: 14 residues. Trimming removed 7 bases from V and 4 bases from J; junction bases left unmatched: 5.

The chain couples TRBV29-1 to TRBJ1-2; D not resolved. Germline lookup yields CDR1 SQVTM and CDR2 ANQGSEA. This CDR3 region has 14 residues. V gave up 6 bases and J gave up 0 bases, with 14 bases separating them. The CDR3 DNA sequence: TGCAGCGTCTCCGACACCCCTTCTAACTATGGCTACACCTTC. This gives the protein CSVSDTPSNYGYTF.

This clonotype was observed a few times. This chain links TRBV5-1 with TRBJ2-5; possible D gene TRBD2, 6 bases. The CDR3 runs to 14 residues. Trimming cost V 4 bases and J 3 bases, with 13 bases left between them. Per the germline V gene, CDR1 is SGHRS and CDR2 is YFSETQ. In DNA, the CDR3 is TGCGCCAGCAGCCGCGGGACTTCGGAAGAGACCCAGTACTTC. It yields the protein CASSRGTSEETQYF. The whole variable domain, remainder taken from reference TRBV5-1 and TRBJ2-5, is KAGVTQTPRYLIKTRGQQVTLSCSPISGHRSVSWYQQTPGQGLQFLFEYFSETQRNKGNFPGRFSGRQFSNSRSEMNVSTLELGDSALYLCASSRGTSEETQYFGPGTRLLVL.